Here is one T cell receptor beta chain with its context. The germline CDR1 and CDR2 sequences are SGDLS and YYNGEE. Trimming cost V 3 bases and J 5 bases, with 14 bases left between them. The CDR3 loop spans 14 amino acids. This sample was taken from a study of blood T cell repertoires in COVID-19. Across the study: The United States, Italy and Spain provided the acute and convalescent COVID-19 samples. PBMCs, B-cell-depleted T cells, or T cells were the source of the cDNA or gDNA that made up the material.

Assay: immunoSEQ multiplex PCR; the TCRdb copy retains only in-frame clones and omits some. Here the sample spans 200,000 to 250,000 clones, roughly 90% being singletons. The J gene is TRBJ2-5, the V gene TRBV9; weak D call: TRBD1 (6 bases). The source material was PBMCs or T cells enriched from blood (not recorded which). This receptor was taken from a woman in her forties with acute COVID-19. CDR3 amino acids: CASSAGLRGETQYF. The CDR3 DNA reads as TGTGCCAGCAGCGCGGGGTTGAGGGGGGAGACCCAGTACTTC.